This entry lists 2 T cell receptor beta chains sequenced from one sample in a study of blood T cell repertoires in COVID-19. TCRdb's copy holds only in-frame clones and misses some; the assay was immunoSEQ multiplex PCR. The table lists tens of thousands of clones, about 77% of them singletons. Sequences were obtained from peripheral blood. These receptors were collected from a human donor with active or convalescent COVID-19. The donor label of this sample is uncertain.

This rearrangement joins TRBV4-3 to TRBJ2-7; TRBD2 is a possible D gene (6 bases). V lost 1 base and J 0 bases, leaving 16 bases between the germline ends. Germline V gene sequence: CDR1 LGHNA, CDR2 YSLEER. The CDR3 sequence is 17 residues long. The CDR3 here is CASSQVWEAVSSYEQYF. CDR3 DNA: TGCGCCAGCAGCCAAGTCTGGGAGGCGGTGAGCTCCTACGAGCAGTACTTC.

The chain is built from TRBV5-5 and TRBJ2-5; D not certain. This CDR3 has 14 residues. Per the germline V gene, CDR1 is SGHKS and CDR2 is YYEKEE (reference sequence). V was pared by 0 bases and J by 1 base, with 7 bases between. CDR3 residues: CASSLGWAQETQYF. As DNA, the CDR3 is TGTGCCAGCAGCTTGGGCTGGGCCCAAGAGACCCAGTACTTC.